A single sample is the source of the 28 T cell receptor beta chains below, sequenced in a study of T cell responses to AZD1222 COVID-19 vaccine. Produced via immunoSEQ multiplex PCR; TCRdb's table is partial and in-frame only. Here the sample spans 100,000 to 130,000 clones, about 90% being singletons. This specimen was peripheral blood, taken on day 0 of AZD1222 vaccination. Every receptor here comes from an adult in good health.

This chain links TRBV27 with TRBJ1-2; tentative D call: TRBD1 (6 bases). There are 15 residues in the CDR3. Looked up from germline, CDR1 is MNHEY and CDR2 is SMNVEV (reference sequence). Trimming took off 4 bases at V and 3 bases at J, with 15 bases between the two ends. CDR3 sequence (DNA): TGTGCCAGCAGTTCAAGTGGGGGGCCGCACTATGGCTACACCTTC. Translation: CASSSSGGPHYGYTF.

The sample holds a few counts of this clone. The chain is built from TRBV18 and TRBJ1-6; 9 bases fit TRBD1. The CDR3 length is 13 residues. V trimming: 4 bases; J trimming: 9 bases; junction bases outside the gene matches: 1. From germline, CDR1 is KGHSH and CDR2 LQKENI. In nucleotides, the CDR3 is TGTGCCAGCTCACGGGACAGGGCTTCACCCCTCCACTTT. It is translated as CASSRDRASPLHF.

V is TRBV18 and J is TRBJ2-7; 8 positions match TRBD1. The germline V gene has CDR1 KGHSH and CDR2 LQKENI. The CDR3 contains 14 residues. V shed 3 bases, J shed 4 bases, and the junction held 5 bases outside the gene matches. The CDR3 here is CASSPGQETYEQYF. The CDR3 bases are TGTGCCAGCTCACCGGGACAGGAGACTTACGAGCAGTACTTC.

This rearrangement joins TRBV15 to TRBJ2-7, with a tentative D call TRBD1 (5 bases). V gave up 5 bases and J gave up 3 bases, with 17 bases separating them. The CDR3 is 15 residues long. From germline, CDR1 is LNHNV and CDR2 YYDKDF (reference sequence). The CDR3 region is CATSVEQGHYYEQYF. The CDR3 nucleotides read TGTGCCACCAGCGTCGAGCAGGGCCATTACTACGAGCAGTACTTC.

CDR3 bases: TGTGCCACACAGGGGGCCAGCTCCTACAATGAGCAGTTCTTC. It translates to CATQGASSYNEQFF. This sequence joins TRBV19 and TRBJ2-1; 9 bases map to TRBD1. CDR1 LNHDA and CDR2 SQIVND come from the germline V gene (reference sequence). There are 14 residues in the CDR3. With V trimmed by 10 bases and J by 0 bases, 4 bases remained unmatched.

The chain recombines TRBV5-6 with TRBJ2-7; D is unclear. This CDR3 comprises 15 residues. Germline V gene sequence: CDR1 SGHDT, CDR2 YYEEEE. V was clipped by 2 bases and J by 0 bases, with 12 bases between them. CDR3 sequence: CASSFRRISSYEQYF. CDR3 nucleotides: TGTGCCAGCAGCTTCAGGCGAATCAGCTCCTACGAGCAGTACTTC.

As to this clone: At one end, the junction sequence differs from germline, possibly due to a read error. This chain joins TRBV28 and TRBJ2-1; D assignment may be TRBD1 or TRBD2 (5 bases each). This CDR3 comprises 11 residues. Germline V lookup: CDR1 MDHEN, CDR2 SYDVKM. The CDR3 is CASSTGRLLVF. DNA for the CDR3: TGTGCCAGCAGTACGGGACGCCTGCTGGTCTTC.

V and J are TRBV24-1 and TRBJ2-5, with D perhaps matching TRBD1 (6 bases). V was trimmed by 3 bases and J by 5 bases, leaving 12 bases between them. The CDR3 is made up of 14 amino acids. The germline CDR1 and CDR2 sequences are KGHDR and SFDVKD. As DNA, the CDR3 is TGTGCCACCAGTGATCCGACTCAGGGGGAGACCCAGTACTTC. It specifies CATSDPTQGETQYF.

The rearrangement links TRBV5-6 to TRBJ2-3; 8 bases agree with TRBD2. CDR3 length: 15 residues. Germline values: CDR1 SGHDT, CDR2 YYEEEE. Trimming at V came to 2 bases and at J to 1 base, leaving 3 bases not matched to a gene. The CDR3 sequence: CASSFIAGRTDTQYF. CDR3 bases: TGTGCCAGCAGCTTCATAGCGGGACGCACAGATACGCAGTATTTT.

The chain uses TRBV5-4 and TRBJ2-7, with 8 bases matching TRBD2. The germline V gene has CDR1 SGHNT and CDR2 YYREEE (reference sequence). The CDR3 is 15 residues long. V shed 2 bases, J shed 5 bases, and the junction held 9 bases outside the gene matches. CDR3 protein: CASSFKAGVLDEQYF. The CDR3 nucleotides read TGTGCCAGCAGCTTTAAAGCGGGAGTTCTCGACGAGCAGTACTTC. The complete variable domain, with remaining parts taken from reference TRBV5-4 and TRBJ2-7, reads ETGVTQSPTHLIKTRGQQVTLRCSSQSGHNTVSWYQQALGQGPQFIFQYYREEENGRGNFPPRFSGLQFPNYSSELNVNALELDDSALYLCASSFKAGVLDEQYFGPGTRLTVT.

This chain connects TRBV27 to TRBJ1-2; the D gene is possibly TRBD1 (6 bases). The germline V and J ends were trimmed by 2 bases and 0 bases, with 10 bases remaining between them. The germline CDR1 and CDR2 sequences are MNHEY and SMNVEV (reference sequence). The CDR3 extends over 15 amino acids. Written as DNA, the CDR3 is TGTGCCAGCAGTTTAGGGACAAGCTCTAACTATGGCTACACCTTC. This encodes CASSLGTSSNYGYTF.

The gene calls are TRBV3-1 (or the pseudogene TRBV3-2) and TRBJ2-7, with TRBD1 matching over 9 bases. The junction had 4 bases not matched to a gene; V was cut back by 4 bases and J by 6 bases. Germline V gene sequence: CDR1 LGHDT, CDR2 YNNKEL (reference sequence). The CDR3 totals 13 residues. The CDR3 region has the DNA TGTGCCAGCAGCCTCGGGACAGGGTTCGAGCAGTACTTC. Amino acid sequence: CASSLGTGFEQYF.

V gene TRBV30 combines with J gene TRBJ1-1, with D unclear. The CDR3 loop spans 12 amino acids. Germline CDR1 GTSNPN, CDR2 SVGIG (reference sequence). V was clipped by 4 bases and J by 4 bases, with 10 bases between them. This CDR3 reads CAWIGRVTEAFF. The CDR3 bases are TGTGCCTGGATTGGGAGGGTCACTGAAGCTTTCTTT.

V usage is TRBV3-1 (or the pseudogene TRBV3-2) and J usage is TRBJ2-7; D is perhaps TRBD1 or TRBD2 (6 bases each). CDR3 size: 15 residues. Per germline, CDR1 LGHDT and CDR2 YNNKEL (reference sequence). The ends were cut back, 6 bases at V and 2 bases at J, with 17 bases in the middle. The CDR3, as DNA: TGTGCCAGCAGTCGGGACTGCAGGGGCACCTACGAGCAGTACTTC. As protein: CASSRDCRGTYEQYF.

The chain has TRBV7-3 and TRBJ1-1, with D possibly being TRBD1 (5 bases). Germline CDR1 reads SGHTA; CDR2 reads FQGTGA. The CDR3 loop spans 13 amino acids. V was shortened by 5 bases and J by 5 bases, with 12 bases between the two germline ends. The CDR3 loop is CASSLDRGTEAFF. CDR3 nucleotide sequence: TGTGCCAGCAGCCTGGACCGGGGGACTGAAGCTTTCTTT.

The V call is TRBV6-2 or TRBV6-3, the J call TRBJ2-5; D uncertain. CDR3 size: 15 residues. The germline V gene has CDR1 MNHEY and CDR2 SVGEGT. With 0 bases removed from V and 0 bases from J, the gap between germline ends came to 8 bases. The CDR3: CASSYSIQDQETQYF. Here the CDR3 DNA reads TGTGCCAGCAGTTACTCGATTCAGGACCAAGAGACCCAGTACTTC.

The gene calls are TRBV28 and TRBJ2-7, with D unclear. The germline V and J ends were trimmed by 3 bases and 3 bases, with 12 bases remaining between them. From germline, CDR1 is MDHEN and CDR2 SYDVKM. The CDR3 extends over 14 amino acids. CDR3 amino acids: CASSLGTIYYEQYF. The CDR3 DNA is TGTGCCAGCAGTTTGGGAACCATCTACTACGAGCAGTACTTC.

V is TRBV5-8 and J is TRBJ1-4; D unclear. CDR3 length: 15 residues. Trimming stripped 3 bases from V and 8 bases from J, with 17 bases between. Germline values: CDR1 SGHTS, CDR2 YDEGEE. The CDR3 DNA follows: TGTGCCAGCAGCTCGGGCAATAAACACGCCGAAAAACTGTTTTTT. Its protein product is CASSSGNKHAEKLFF. Variable domain in full (rest from reference TRBV5-8 and TRBJ1-4): EAGVTQSPTHLIKTRGQQATLRCSPISGHTSVYWYQQALGLGLQFLLWYDEGEERNRGNFPPRFSGRQFPNYSSELNVNALELEDSALYLCASSSGNKHAEKLFFGSGTQLSVL.

The chain is built from TRBV5-8 and TRBJ2-3; D gene uncertain. V was shortened by 5 bases and J by 1 base, with 8 bases between the two germline ends. The CDR3 contains 13 residues. Germline V lookup: CDR1 SGHTS, CDR2 YDEGEE. The CDR3 nucleotides are TGTGCCAGCAGTTTGTGGGGCACAGATACGCAGTATTTT. Its translation: CASSLWGTDTQYF.

The chain couples TRBV12-5 to TRBJ1-2; D is perhaps TRBD1 (5 bases). Germline V gene lookup returns CDR1 LGHNT and CDR2 FRNRAP. This CDR3 is 13 amino acids long. V was shortened by 7 bases and J by 4 bases, with 13 bases between the two germline ends. CDR3 amino acids: CASALEGPYGYTF. The CDR3 DNA reads as TGTGCTAGTGCCTTGGAGGGGCCCTATGGCTACACCTTC. The whole variable domain, remainder taken from reference TRBV12-5 and TRBJ1-2, is DARVTQTPRHKVTEMGQEVTMRCQPILGHNTVFWYRQTMMQGLELLAYFRNRAPLDDSGMPKDRFSAEMPDATLATLKIQPSEPRDSAVYFCASALEGPYGYTFGSGTRLTVV.

The J gene is TRBJ2-5, the V gene TRBV2, with a weak D call TRBD1 (5 bases). CDR1 is SNHLY and CDR2 is FYNNEI in the germline V gene. V lost 11 bases, J lost 4 bases, and 26 bases lay in between. The CDR3 loop spans 16 amino acids. This CDR3 reads CAGRGTLTASPETQYF. The DNA for the CDR3 is TGTGCCGGAAGAGGTACCTTGACAGCCTCCCCAGAGACCCAGTACTTC.

This sequence joins TRBV19 and TRBJ2-1; D possibly matches TRBD1 or TRBD2 (6 bases each). With 3 bases removed from V and 12 bases from J, the gap between germline ends came to 15 bases. This CDR3 region has 13 residues. Germline V CDR1 and CDR2: LNHDA, SQIVND (reference sequence). CDR3 in DNA: TGTGCCAGTAGTATTGATCTAGGGGGAGGGCAGTTCTTC. Translating it yields CASSIDLGGGQFF.

V usage is TRBV28 and J usage is TRBJ1-5; 7 bases line up with TRBD1. V was clipped by 8 bases and J by 3 bases; unmatched bases: 4. The CDR3 is made up of 13 amino acids. CDR1 MDHEN and CDR2 SYDVKM come from the germline V gene. The CDR3 DNA sequence: TGTGCCAGCGCAGGGGGACTCAATCAGCCCCAGCATTTT. As protein: CASAGGLNQPQHF.

The chain recombines TRBV30 with TRBJ2-1; D gene ambiguous. V lost 5 bases to trimming and J lost 10 bases, with 9 bases between them. Germline V lookup: CDR1 GTSNPN, CDR2 SVGIG (reference sequence). CDR3 size: 10 residues. Here the CDR3 reads CAWGDTEQFF. In DNA, the CDR3 is TGTGCCTGGGGGGATACCGAGCAGTTCTTC.

The chain's CDR3 is CASSPGQMMNTEAFF. In DNA, the CDR3 is TGTGCCAGCAGCCCCGGACAGATGATGAACACTGAAGCTTTCTTT. The chain has TRBV7-6 and TRBJ1-1, with a tentative D call TRBD1 (6 bases). The CDR3 runs to 15 residues. Germline CDR1 SGHVS, CDR2 FNYEAQ. Trimming took 5 bases from V and 0 from J, leaving 13 bases between them.

V and J are TRBV2 and TRBJ2-3; D remains unclear. Deletions cut 2 bases from V and 0 bases from J, with 3 bases between. There are 13 residues in the CDR3. Germline V gene lookup returns CDR1 SNHLY and CDR2 FYNNEI. CDR3 in DNA: TGTGCCAGCAGTGAACTTAGCACAGATACGCAGTATTTT. Its translation is CASSELSTDTQYF.

The rearrangement uses TRBV4-1 and TRBJ2-7, with D perhaps TRBD2 (5 bases). This CDR3 region has 13 residues. V dropped 4 bases and J dropped 4 bases, with 11 bases sitting between them. Germline assignment: CDR1 MGHRA and CDR2 YSYEKL. CDR3 residues: CASSPSREYEQYF. CDR3 coding DNA: TGCGCCAGCAGCCCTAGCCGAGAGTACGAGCAGTACTTC.

The chain carries TRBV4-1 and TRBJ1-6; the match to TRBD1 covers 9 bases. Germline V CDR1 and CDR2: MGHRA, YSYEKL. The trim removed 0 bases at V and 2 bases at J, leaving 8 bases unmatched. The CDR3 sequence is 19 residues long. CDR3 sequence reads: CASSQEVGTGLTYNSPLHF. The CDR3 DNA sequence: TGCGCCAGCAGCCAAGAGGTGGGGACAGGGTTAACCTATAATTCACCCCTCCACTTT.